This T cell receptor (beta chain) was found in a study of cytotoxic CD8 clonotypes in ibrutinib-treated CLL. Background on the study: Sample averages reached 250,000 or so productive templates and 94,082 productive rearrangements.

Remarks on this clone: Its antigen is undetermined.

Study-wide results and limits: At the start, clonality exceeded age-matched healthy donors and followed circulating CD8+ T-cell counts. Having risen at ibrutinib response, clonality had fallen back toward baseline by progression.

CDR3 length: 14 amino acids. Germline lookup yields CDR1 MDHEN and CDR2 SYDVKM. Depth targeted 1 in 200,000 to 1 in 1 million T cells, averaging roughly 9.3x coverage per clonotype. Sequencing used immunoSEQ multiplex PCR; TCRdb keeps in-frame clones, though not all of them. The sample records 150,000 to 250,000 clones, over 55% being singletons. The rearrangement uses TRBV28 and TRBJ1-2; 7 positions match TRBD1. This specimen was PBMCs, taken after 24 months of ibrutinib treatment. This clonotype was sampled from a human donor with chronic lymphocytic leukemia. CDR3 sequence: CATPDRAPGYGYTF. The CDR3 coding sequence is TGTGCTACCCCAGACAGGGCACCCGGCTATGGCTACACCTTC.